The 27 T cell receptor beta chains in this list originate from one sample, sequenced in a study of monozygotic twins with inflammatory bowel disease (dated by TCRdb to the late 2010s). The library was prepared using 5' RACE. Sequencing was carried out with an Illumina HiSeq 2500. Reads reprocessed by TCRdb are summarized as one entry per CDR3 protein sequence, and DNA is absent. This sample's listing comprises 150,000 or so distinct CDR3 sequences. Roughly 1.2% of the sample rests with the top ten. The specimen sequenced was blood. These receptors were obtained from a human donor with ulcerative colitis or Crohn's disease, or a healthy co-twin of an affected twin (not recorded which).

The V call is TRBV18, the J call TRBJ2-1; TCRdb reports TRBD2, a call that lacks DNA to check it against. The germline V gene encodes CDR1 KGHSH and CDR2 LQKENI. This CDR3 is built from 16 residues. The CDR3 reads CASSPWSSGSYNEQFF.

V usage is TRBV4-3 and J usage is TRBJ2-4; TCRdb names TRBD1, which stays unverified in the absence of DNA. CDR3 length: 15 amino acids. The V gene's germline CDR1 is LGHNA and CDR2 YSLEER. The CDR3 is CASSQGLETGSIQYF.

The genes are TRBV27 and TRBJ1-1. Germline lookup yields CDR1 MNHEY and CDR2 SMNVEV (reference sequence). The CDR3 runs 15 residues. The CDR3: CASSPWEEARTEAFF.

The rearrangement joins TRBV5-1 to TRBJ2-1; TCRdb designates TRBD2, a call that cannot be tested without DNA. The CDR3 spans 17 residues. Germline-derived CDR1 and CDR2 are SGHRS and YFSETQ. CDR3 protein: CASSLGTSGTSYNEQFF.

The CDR3 protein is CASSLGQGVSNQPQHF. The chain links TRBV13 to TRBJ1-5; there is no DNA to check the TCRdb D call of TRBD1. The germline CDR1 and CDR2 sequences are PRHDT and FYEKMQ (reference sequence). There are 16 residues in the CDR3.

This chain uses TRBV27 with TRBJ1-5; the D call of TRBD1 rests on TCRdb alone, since no DNA is present to check it. The CDR3 covers 16 residues. Germline loops: CDR1 MNHEY, CDR2 SMNVEV (reference sequence). CDR3: CASSLVGGHSNQPQHF.

The chain employs TRBV12-3 or TRBV12-4 and TRBJ2-7. This CDR3 is 13 amino acids long. This CDR3 reads CASSLAESYEQYF.

The rearrangement uses TRBV18 and TRBJ2-2; no DNA is available, so the TRBD2 call from TCRdb remains unchecked. CDR3 length: 16 residues. CDR1 KGHSH and CDR2 LQKENI come from the germline V gene. CDR3: CASSPRPGVSTGELFF.

This sequence joins TRBV7-2 and TRBJ1-1; the TCRdb D gene call, TRBD1, has no DNA to confirm it. CDR1 and CDR2 (germline): SGHTA, FQGNSA. This CDR3 contains 15 residues. The CDR3 region is CASSHRQGSNTEAFF.

The chain carries TRBV20-1 and TRBJ2-1; TCRdb proposes TRBD2, but this gene call is untestable without DNA. The CDR3 has 14 amino acids. CDR1 DFQATT and CDR2 SNEGSKA come from the germline V gene (reference sequence). CDR3 sequence: CSAPLRSSYNEQFF.

The V call is TRBV28, the J call TRBJ1-6; TCRdb reports TRBD1, a call that lacks DNA to check it against. CDR1 is MDHEN, CDR2 SYDVKM, per germline. This CDR3 is built from 16 residues. CDR3 protein: CASKSEQGAVNSPLHF.

The CDR3 here is CASSPIGGLAGASTDTQYF. The chain uses TRBV2 and TRBJ2-3; as DNA is missing, the TRBD2 call by TCRdb cannot be tested. The CDR3 runs 19 residues. Germline V gene lookup returns CDR1 SNHLY and CDR2 FYNNEI.

V and J are TRBV9 and TRBJ2-1; TCRdb returns TRBD1, unconfirmable since there is no DNA. The CDR3 extends over 14 amino acids. CDR1 and CDR2 from the germline V gene are SGDLS and YYNGEE. The CDR3 loop reads CASSAHQTGSEQFF.

V and J are TRBV5-1 and TRBJ1-6; no DNA is available, so the TRBD1 call from TCRdb remains unchecked. This CDR3 spans 16 amino acids. Germline CDR1 reads SGHRS; CDR2 reads YFSETQ. CDR3 region: CASSLGQGAPNSPLHF.

This chain links TRBV4-2 with TRBJ2-7; TCRdb's D call of TRBD1 is untestable without DNA. Germline assignment: CDR1 LGHNA and CDR2 YNFKEQ. The CDR3 is 17 residues long. The CDR3: CASSQDRGRDGAYEQYF.

The rearrangement uses TRBV9 and TRBJ2-1; the D call from TCRdb, TRBD2, cannot be confirmed without DNA. Germline CDR1 reads SGDLS; CDR2 reads YYNGEE. This CDR3 is built from 18 residues. CDR3 sequence: CASSVEGGLAGSYNEQFF.

The chain couples TRBV7-2 to TRBJ1-5; TCRdb calls TRBD1, which cannot be checked without DNA. Germline CDR1 SGHTA, CDR2 FQGNSA. This CDR3 has 14 amino acids. This CDR3 is CASSPRGGSRPQHF.

CDR3 sequence reads: CASSPDLANEQYF. The V and J genes are TRBV19 and TRBJ2-7; the TCRdb D gene call, TRBD2, has no DNA to confirm it. The CDR3 is made up of 13 amino acids. CDR1 is LNHDA, CDR2 SQIVND, per germline (reference sequence).

The chain has TRBV12-3 or TRBV12-4 and TRBJ1-5. This CDR3 has 13 amino acids. CDR3 sequence reads: CASSFTGNQPQHF.

The chain has TRBV28 and TRBJ1-5. The CDR3 spans 15 residues. Germline assignment: CDR1 MDHEN and CDR2 SYDVKM. The CDR3 here is CASRHDYPSNQPQHF. The variable domain in full, completed from reference TRBV28 and TRBJ1-5, reads DVKVTQSSRYLVKRTGEKVFLECVQDMDHENMFWYRQDPGLGLRLIYFSYDVKMKEKGDIPEGYSVSREKKERFSLILESASTNQTSMYLCASRHDYPSNQPQHFGDGTRLSIL.

The chain couples TRBV5-1 to TRBJ2-7. Germline V lookup: CDR1 SGHRS, CDR2 YFSETQ. This CDR3 contains 13 residues. CDR3 sequence: CASSLATLYEQYF.

The chain links TRBV5-1 to TRBJ2-7. Germline CDR1 SGHRS, CDR2 YFSETQ. The CDR3 is made up of 14 amino acids. The CDR3 protein is CASSLDREIYEQYF.

The V call is TRBV27, the J call TRBJ2-7; the TCRdb D gene call, TRBD1, has no DNA to confirm it. The CDR3 loop spans 17 amino acids. From germline, CDR1 is MNHEY and CDR2 SMNVEV (reference sequence). This chain's CDR3 is CASSFFTPGQGAYEQYF.

This chain links TRBV5-1 with TRBJ1-1; with no DNA, the TCRdb D assignment of TRBD1 cannot be verified. Germline lookup yields CDR1 SGHRS and CDR2 YFSETQ. The CDR3 covers 15 residues. Here the CDR3 reads CASSSVAGSHTEAFF.

V is TRBV7-3 and J is TRBJ1-5; TCRdb's assignment of TRBD1 cannot be checked, as there is no DNA. The CDR3 extends over 15 amino acids. Germline values: CDR1 SGHTA, CDR2 FQGTGA. The CDR3 here is CASSLNGGGGQPQHF.

This chain connects TRBV7-9 to TRBJ2-5. The germline CDR1 and CDR2 sequences are SEHNR and FQNEAQ (reference sequence). The CDR3 consists of 14 residues. The CDR3 region is CASTQERNQETQYF.

The CDR3 loop is CASRQDLKNEQFF. The V call is TRBV2, the J call TRBJ2-1. The CDR3 has 13 residues. Germline V CDR1 and CDR2: SNHLY, FYNNEI.